This T cell receptor (beta chain) was captured in a study of blood T cell repertoires in COVID-19. Overall study: COVID-19 samples, acute and convalescent, were from the United States, Italy and Spain. From T cells, B-cell-depleted T cells, or PBMCs came the material, which was cDNA or gDNA.

Original methodology: From reference gene primer amplification, estimates of nucleated cell counts were derived. Clones were read by immunoSEQ multiplex PCR, and TCRdb kept only the in-frame ones, dropping some. The V and J calls and the clone size are those of that table, but D and trimming were determined from the DNA. The table has around 140,000 clones, 81% seen once. The CDR3 runs 14 residues. The germline gives CDR1 SNHLY, CDR2 FYNNEI. V dropped 6 bases and J dropped 7; count of bases not matched to a gene: 4. The chain is built from TRBV2 and TRBJ1-6; 9 bases are a match to TRBD1. This clonotype was obtained from an older woman with active or convalescent COVID-19. Sequenced sample: peripheral blood. The CDR3 reads CASRAGTGNSPLHF. CDR3 nucleotides: TGTGCCAGCAGGGCCGGGACAGGGAATTCACCCCTCCACTTT.